This T cell receptor (beta chain) was recorded in a study of chemoradiotherapy in HPV16-positive cancers. Study-wide points: During treatment, candidate HPV-specific clones and E7-related motifs expanded in tumor.

Libraries were prepared by immunoSEQ multiplex PCR; TCRdb keeps only in-frame clonotypes and omits some of them. The table shows about 21,000 clones, with more than 70% occurring only once. As for this clone: What it binds is not known.

The sequencing here drew on blood, taken from a patient who underwent chemoradiotherapy. This TCR was sampled from a human donor with HPV-associated anogenital cancer.

In DNA form, the CDR3 reads TGCGCCAGCAGCGGCCCAGAGATGTGGAACACTGAAGCTTTCTTT. It yields the protein CASSGPEMWNTEAFF. The chain employs TRBV5-1 and TRBJ1-1; no reliable D call. The CDR3 loop spans 15 amino acids. Germline V gene sequence: CDR1 SGHRS, CDR2 YFSETQ. The V gene lost 4 bases and the J gene lost 1 base, with 14 bases spanning the gap.